The entry that follows covers one T cell receptor (beta chain) sequence. This sample was included in a study of beta chain features in type 1 diabetes. Germline V gives CDR1 GTSNPN, CDR2 SVGIG (reference sequence). This CDR3 is 14 amino acids long. The whole isolated RNA underwent reverse transcription, so sequencing captured expressed TCRB transcripts. Clones were read by immunoSEQ multiplex PCR, and TCRdb kept only the in-frame ones, dropping some. The top ten clones hold around 0.43% of a sample with 120,000 to 150,000 clones, roughly 50% of them seen once. This rearrangement joins TRBV30 to TRBJ2-5; a possible D gene is TRBD1 (6 bases). The DNA matches TRBJ2-7 better at its end, which makes the J call doubtful. The origin of this receptor is a young man in good health. Specimen: Tregs from blood. The CDR3 coding sequence is TGTGCCTGGAGGCTCCCGGACAGACAATACGAGCAGTACTTC. Encoded protein: CAWRLPDRQYEQYF.